Presented here are 20 T cell receptor beta chains from one specimen sequenced in a study of cytomegalovirus exposure and HLA in healthy donors. The primer mix had 60 Vbeta and 13 Jbeta primers. TCRdb's copy holds only in-frame clones and misses some; the assay was immunoSEQ multiplex PCR. The sample shows about 97,000 clones, about 80% of them seen only once. The sequencing input was PBMCs. The receptors come from a male donor in good health and CMV-seropositive.

The V and J genes are TRBV19 and TRBJ1-5; D is unclear. From germline, CDR1 is LNHDA and CDR2 SQIVND (reference sequence). The CDR3 has 18 residues. The ends were cut back, 5 bases at V and 5 bases at J, with 25 bases in the middle. CDR3 residues: CASSYEGDDLHADQPQHF. Written as DNA, the CDR3 is TGTGCCAGTAGTTATGAGGGCGACGACCTTCACGCTGATCAGCCCCAGCATTTT.

This clone came up a few times. The rearrangement uses TRBV6-6 and TRBJ2-1, with a tentative D call TRBD1 (5 bases). This CDR3 comprises 15 residues. The V and J ends lost 7 bases and 0 bases respectively, with 13 bases between them. CDR1 is MNHNY and CDR2 is SVGAGI in the germline V gene (reference sequence). In DNA, the CDR3 is TGTGCCAGCATTGACGGACACAGCTCCTACAATGAGCAGTTCTTC. This sequence encodes CASIDGHSSYNEQFF.

The V gene is TRBV9, the J gene TRBJ2-3, with TRBD1 identical over 7 bases. The junction had 7 bases not matched to a gene; V was cut back by 0 bases and J by 3 bases. This CDR3 has 16 residues. Per germline, CDR1 SGDLS and CDR2 YYNGEE. The CDR3, as DNA: TGTGCCAGCAGCGTAGGGTGGGGACAGCTAACAGATACGCAGTATTTT. It is translated as CASSVGWGQLTDTQYF.

This clone appeared once. This chain links TRBV25-1 with TRBJ2-7; possibly TRBD1 for D (5 bases). The CDR3 totals 14 residues. Trimming removed 3 bases from V and 0 bases from J, with 9 bases in between. Germline V gene lookup returns CDR1 MGHDK and CDR2 SYGVNS. In DNA form, the CDR3 reads TGTGCCAGCAGTGAGGTTCAGGGCTCCTACGAGCAGTACTTC. This gives the protein CASSEVQGSYEQYF.

The V call is TRBV5-1, the J call TRBJ2-3; TRBD2 agrees at 9 bases. Germline trimming cut 5 bases from V and 0 bases from J; bases unmatched to any gene: 7. The length of the CDR3 is 16 residues. The V gene's germline CDR1 is SGHRS and CDR2 YFSETQ. The CDR3 region is CASSSSGSPSTDTQYF. The CDR3 bases are TGCGCCAGCAGTAGTAGCGGGAGCCCTAGCACAGATACGCAGTATTTT.

About this clone: One end of the junction varies from germline; a read error may be responsible. The rearrangement joins TRBV5-6 to TRBJ1-2; no clear D gene. This CDR3 region has 13 residues. Germline CDR1 is SGHDT and CDR2 is YYEEEE. CDR3 sequence reads: CASTLGANYGYTF. CDR3 nucleotide sequence: TGTGCCAGCACCTTGGGAGCCAACTATGGCTACACCTTC.

This clone was found a few times. The rearrangement joins TRBV6-5 to TRBJ1-5; D remains unclear. V lost 2 bases and J lost 7, with 9 bases in between. This CDR3 comprises 13 residues. Per the germline V gene, CDR1 is MNHEY and CDR2 is SVGAGI. In DNA, the CDR3 is TGTGCCAGCAGTTACACCCCCGAGCAGCCCCAGCATTTT. Protein product: CASSYTPEQPQHF.

The chain recombines TRBV5-5 with TRBJ2-6, with 10 bases lining up with TRBD2. J was trimmed by 3 bases and V by 4 bases; bases with no gene match: 7. CDR1 and CDR2 from the germline V gene are SGHKS and YYEKEE (reference sequence). The CDR3 totals 17 residues. The chain's CDR3 is CASSLAGAPYGANVLTF. The CDR3 DNA sequence: TGTGCCAGCAGCCTAGCGGGGGCCCCTTATGGGGCCAACGTCCTGACTTTC.

This chain joins TRBV7-3 and TRBJ2-1; 8 bases align to TRBD1. The CDR3 totals 15 residues. Trimming cost V 5 bases and J 5 bases; bases outside gene matches: 8. From germline, CDR1 is SGHTA and CDR2 FQGTGA. The CDR3: CASSSWTGSNNEQFF. The DNA of the CDR3 is TGTGCCAGCAGCAGTTGGACAGGGTCGAACAATGAGCAGTTCTTC.

The V call is TRBV6-4, the J call TRBJ2-2; TRBD2 matches at 9 bases. This CDR3 spans 15 amino acids. CDR1 is MRHNA, CDR2 SNTAGT, per germline. J lost 4 bases, V lost 6 bases, and 6 bases had no gene match. CDR3 in amino acids: CASSAGGPGTGELFF. In DNA form, the CDR3 reads TGTGCCAGCAGCGCGGGGGGGCCGGGCACCGGGGAGCTGTTTTTT.

V usage is TRBV6-5 and J usage is TRBJ1-5; tentatively, D is TRBD1 (5 bases). Trimming removed 6 bases from V and 4 bases from J, with 7 bases in between. The CDR3 consists of 12 residues. Germline CDR1 is MNHEY and CDR2 is SVGAGI. CDR3 loop: CASRNRNQPQHF. Written as DNA, the CDR3 is TGTGCCAGCAGAAACAGGAATCAGCCCCAGCATTTT.

The chain carries TRBV5-1 and TRBJ2-2; tentatively, D is TRBD1 (6 bases). The CDR3 extends over 15 amino acids. V gave up 1 base and J gave up 4 bases, with 11 bases separating them. CDR1 SGHRS and CDR2 YFSETQ come from the germline V gene. The CDR3 sequence: CASSLSRGVTGELFF. The CDR3 nucleotides read TGCGCCAGCAGCTTGAGCAGGGGAGTCACCGGGGAGCTGTTTTTT.

This clone was observed a handful of times. This rearrangement joins TRBV4-1 to TRBJ1-2; D might be TRBD1 (6 bases). With 4 bases removed from V and 2 bases from J, the gap between germline ends came to 8 bases. CDR3 length: 13 amino acids. Germline V CDR1 and CDR2: MGHRA, YSYEKL. CDR3 amino acids: CASSPQGNYGYTF. The CDR3 DNA follows: TGCGCCAGCAGCCCACAGGGAAACTATGGCTACACCTTC.

This clone was detected only a few times. V and J are TRBV7-2 and TRBJ1-1, with D possibly TRBD1 on 5 matching bases. V dropped 1 base and J dropped 0 bases, with 12 bases sitting between them. Germline V gene lookup returns CDR1 SGHTA and CDR2 FQGNSA. This CDR3 spans 16 amino acids. CDR3 DNA sequence: TGTGCCAGCAGCTTAGAGGCGGCAGGGCTGAACACTGAAGCTTTCTTT. Translation: CASSLEAAGLNTEAFF. The full variable domain, rest sourced from reference TRBV7-2 and TRBJ1-1, is GAGVSQSPSNKVTEKGKDVELRCDPISGHTALYWYRQSLGQGLEFLIYFQGNSAPDKSGLPSDRFSAERTGGSVSTLTIQRTQQEDSAVYLCASSLEAAGLNTEAFFGQGTRLTVV.

The chain recombines TRBV7-2 with TRBJ1-3; maybe TRBD1 (6 bases). V was pared by 2 bases and J by 4 bases, with 9 bases between. This CDR3 comprises 14 residues. CDR1 is SGHTA and CDR2 is FQGNSA in the germline V gene. CDR3 nucleotides: TGTGCCAGCAGCTTAAGGGGGGGCGGAAACACCATATATTTT. This codes for CASSLRGGGNTIYF.

The genes are TRBV18 and TRBJ1-1; D gene unclear. The V end was cut by 4 bases, the J end by 4 bases, with 13 bases between. This CDR3 has 14 amino acids. Germline V gives CDR1 KGHSH, CDR2 LQKENI. DNA of the CDR3: TGTGCCAGCTCACGTTCGAACCCAGGCACTGAAGCTTTCTTT. Protein sequence: CASSRSNPGTEAFF. The variable domain in full, completed from reference TRBV18 and TRBJ1-1, reads NAGVMQNPRHLVRRRGQEARLRCSPMKGHSHVYWYRQLPEEGLKFMVYLQKENIIDESGMPKERFSAEFPKEGPSILRIQQVVRGDSAAYFCASSRSNPGTEAFFGQGTRLTVV.

In its sample, this clone was seen a few times. This sequence joins TRBV18 and TRBJ1-5; D is perhaps TRBD1 (5 bases). This CDR3 region has 15 residues. Trimming pared 3 bases from V and 3 bases from J, leaving 12 bases between. Germline-derived CDR1 and CDR2 are KGHSH and LQKENI. The CDR3 protein is CASSPQGGDNQPQHF. CDR3 nucleotides: TGTGCCAGCTCACCCCAGGGAGGGGACAATCAGCCCCAGCATTTT.

The CDR3 bases are TGTGCCAGCAGCTTCAACAGGGGTCGGGGTGAAGCTTTCTTT. Protein product: CASSFNRGRGEAFF. V and J are TRBV13 and TRBJ1-1; 7 nucleotides line up with TRBD1. V lost 3 bases, J lost 7 bases, and 8 bases stayed unmatched. The CDR3 has 14 amino acids. The germline V gene has CDR1 PRHDT and CDR2 FYEKMQ (reference sequence).

The V call is TRBV5-1, the J call TRBJ2-1; a possible D gene is TRBD1 (5 bases). Trimming pared 0 bases from V and 6 bases from J, leaving 10 bases between. The germline CDR1 and CDR2 sequences are SGHRS and YFSETQ. The CDR3 loop spans 14 amino acids. The CDR3 region has the DNA TGCGCCAGCAGCTTGGGTCAGGGAAGCAATGAGCAGTTCTTC. It specifies CASSLGQGSNEQFF.

This chain links TRBV5-4 with TRBJ1-3; weak D call: TRBD1 (6 bases). CDR1 and CDR2 (germline): SGHNT, YYREEE (reference sequence). This CDR3 is 15 amino acids long. V lost 0 bases, J lost 3 bases, and 10 bases lay in between. CDR3 nucleotides: TGTGCCAGCAGCTTGGAGACAGGTGGTGGAAACACCATATATTTT. It translates to CASSLETGGGNTIYF.